The 5 T cell receptor beta chains below all came from one sample that was sequenced in a study of Graves' ophthalmopathy and Graves' hyperthyroidism. Amplification from RNA transcripts yielded the TCR beta CDR3 regions. The workflow started with a first-round RT-PCR run with HTBI primers and then moved on to a second-round multiplex PCR. A single record per CDR3 protein comes from TCRdb applying MiXCR to the multiplex PCR reads. This sample has around 1.1 million distinct CDR3 sequences, with less than 45% found just once. Sequencing was done on a sample of peripheral blood or thyroid tissue (not recorded which). All receptors come from an adult man with Graves' hyperthyroidism.

V gene TRBV29-1 combines with J gene TRBJ2-5; D call uncertain. The V gene lost 4 bases and the J gene lost 5 bases, with 17 bases spanning the gap. The CDR3 is 14 residues long. Germline lookup yields CDR1 SQVTM and CDR2 ANQGSEA. The CDR3 here is CSVGVSAPVETQYF. Here the CDR3 DNA reads TGCAGCGTTGGGGTATCGGCCCCCGTGGAGACCCAGTACTTC.

The chain joins TRBV28 to TRBJ2-7; D is perhaps TRBD1 (5 bases). The V gene's germline CDR1 is MDHEN and CDR2 SYDVKM. The CDR3 has 15 residues. V lost 5 bases and J 6 bases, leaving 20 bases between the germline ends. DNA of the CDR3: TGTGCCAGCAGTCCAGCCCAACAAGGGGCTTCCGAGCAGTACTTC. This sequence encodes CASSPAQQGASEQYF.

The sample holds many counts of this clonotype. The gene calls are TRBV5-6 and TRBJ1-2; D remains ambiguous. Germline CDR1 SGHDT, CDR2 YYEEEE. Trimming stripped 0 bases from V and 8 bases from J, with 11 bases between. The CDR3 extends over 13 amino acids. The CDR3 nucleotides read TGTGCCAGCAGCTTGGTTTGGGTGAAGGGCTACACCTTC. It yields the protein CASSLVWVKGYTF.

In this sample, this clonotype turned up many times. The chain couples TRBV20-1 to TRBJ1-4; no firm D call. Germline lookup yields CDR1 DFQATT and CDR2 SNEGSKA (reference sequence). The CDR3 loop spans 11 amino acids. Trimming left V 3 bases short and J 8 bases short, with 7 bases between. Here the CDR3 DNA reads TGCAGTGCTAGGTGGAGGGAAAAACTGTTTTTT. This encodes CSARWREKLFF.

Only a few counts were recorded for this clonotype. A much larger clone sits a single nucleotide away, making a read error possible. The V and J genes are TRBV10-3 and TRBJ1-5; D gene uncertain. This CDR3 has 14 residues. Germline V gene lookup returns CDR1 ENHRY and CDR2 SYGVKD. Trimming took 4 bases from V and 4 from J, leaving 11 bases between them. This CDR3 is CAISGGSGNQPQHF. The CDR3 nucleotides are TGTGCCATCAGTGGGGGAAGTGGTAATCAGCCCCAGCATTTT.